The clone carrying this TCR beta chain was counted at least ten times. Its antigen is currently unknown. The data stem from a study of CD8 T cells in ankylosing spondylitis. General observations from the study: A TCR beta motif of about 8 highly homologous variants seemed to mark ankylosing spondylitis blood.

The germline V gene encodes CDR1 SGDLS and CDR2 YYNGEE. V trimming: 1 base; J trimming: 6 bases; junction bases outside the gene matches: 6. CDR3 length: 14 amino acids. Libraries of TCR beta came from quantitative 5'-RACE with molecular barcodes. Via MiXCR, TCRdb re-called the 5' RACE reads, giving one row per CDR3 protein. The table lists 150,000 to 200,000 distinct CDR3 sequences, 18% of them singletons, with roughly 4.5% in the top ten. The source of this sequence is a male donor between 5 and 29 years old with ankylosing spondylitis or in good health (not recorded which). The sample consisted of blood, either unsorted or a sorted T cell fraction (not recorded which). V and J are TRBV9 and TRBJ1-2, with 7 bases identical to TRBD1. The CDR3 spells CASSVSGTDNGYTF. CDR3 DNA sequence: TGTGCCAGCAGCGTATCAGGGACAGATAATGGCTACACCTTC.